The 5 T cell receptor beta chains below come from one sample, sequenced in a study of shared clonotypes between healthy human individuals (dated by TCRdb to the early 2020s). The method behind the library was the immunoSEQ multiplex PCR assay. Drawn from immuneACCESS, this table holds only the in-frame rearrangements with V and J called that TCRdb kept. Clones are partly lost; checked studies trace under half to an unresolved V gene and leave the rest unexplained. The sample yields around 2.1 million clones; about 92% were counted once. The ten largest make up under 2% of the sample. CD8 naive samples consisted of CD45RO-negative cells that were positively selected for CCR7, yielding a CD45RA+CCR7+ population without TemRA cells. Sequences were obtained from naive CD8+ T cells from PBMCs. This sample's cell subset or site label indicates: CD45RA+CCR7+. The receptors come from a man younger than 35 in good health. Some clones in this sample may be carry-over from other donors' samples.

This sequence joins TRBV29-1 and TRBJ2-6, with TRBD2 matching 7 bases. Germline-derived CDR1 and CDR2 are SQVTM and ANQGSEA. This CDR3 contains 14 residues. Trimming at V came to 6 bases and at J to 2 bases, leaving 4 bases not matched to a gene. CDR3 in amino acids: CSVRAGAGANVLTF. CDR3 nucleotides: TGCAGCGTGAGGGCGGGGGCTGGGGCCAACGTCCTGACTTTC.

The chain employs TRBV7-9 and TRBJ2-7; 9 bases fit TRBD2. This CDR3 contains 18 residues. V lost 4 bases to trimming and J lost 4 bases; unmatched junction nucleotides: 17. The germline V gene encodes CDR1 SEHNR and CDR2 FQNEAQ (reference sequence). The CDR3 DNA reads as TGTGCCAGCAGCTCTCAACAACAGGAGGGCGGGAGGGCGTACGAGCAGTACTTC. It codes for CASSSQQQEGGRAYEQYF.

This chain joins TRBV10-3 and TRBJ1-1, with 7 bases aligning to TRBD1. Germline V gene lookup returns CDR1 ENHRY and CDR2 SYGVKD. V shed 10 bases and J 6 bases; nucleotides not matched to a gene: 5. This CDR3 comprises 11 residues. The CDR3, as DNA: TGTGCCACCGTAGGGGGCCCTGAAGCTTTCTTT. Translating gives CATVGGPEAFF.

This clone has just one count. CDR3 sequence reads: CASSSLGPDDRGWANVLTF. The DNA for the CDR3 is TGTGCCAGCAGCTCACTGGGCCCCGACGACAGGGGGTGGGCCAACGTCCTGACTTTC. The chain employs TRBV7-9 and TRBJ2-6, with TRBD1 identical over 9 bases. The CDR3 runs 19 residues. The trim removed 4 bases at V and 5 bases at J, leaving 15 bases unmatched. Germline loops: CDR1 SEHNR, CDR2 FQNEAQ (reference sequence).

This rearrangement joins TRBV19 to TRBJ2-7; 8 bases fit TRBD1. Germline V gives CDR1 LNHDA, CDR2 SQIVND (reference sequence). Trimming removed 5 bases from V and 6 bases from J; junction bases left unmatched: 12. The CDR3 loop spans 15 amino acids. CDR3 loop: CASSFRQGNRGEQYF. CDR3 nucleotides: TGTGCCAGTAGTTTCCGACAGGGGAATAGAGGCGAGCAGTACTTC.